The 8 T cell receptor beta chains presented below share a single source sample, sequenced in a study of spatial heterogeneity in lung cancer. TCRdb redid the calling of the 5' RACE reads with MiXCR, one entry per CDR3 protein. The sample shows over 40,000 distinct CDR3 sequences, approximately 12% of them seen only once. This sample's time point: blood at routine non-recurrence follow-up after resection. This specimen consisted of PBMCs, obtained at follow-up. The receptors derive from a male donor with early-stage non-small cell lung cancer.

The chain combines TRBV19 with TRBJ2-3, with no clear D. Germline CDR1 reads LNHDA; CDR2 reads SQIVND (reference sequence). With 8 bases removed from V and 7 bases from J, the gap between germline ends came to 13 bases. This CDR3 region has 12 residues. In nucleotides, the CDR3 is TGTGCCAGTGCTAAGGTCCCGAATACGCAGTATTTT. Amino acid sequence: CASAKVPNTQYF.

This clonotype has ten or more counts. The V gene is TRBV30, the J gene TRBJ1-6; 9 bases fit TRBD1. Per germline, CDR1 GTSNPN and CDR2 SVGIG (reference sequence). The CDR3 has 14 amino acids. V shed 4 bases and J 9 bases; nucleotides not matched to a gene: 7. This chain's CDR3 is CAWTPGTGSSPLHF. CDR3 DNA: TGTGCCTGGACGCCCGGGACAGGGAGTTCACCCCTCCACTTT. The full variable domain, its missing parts supplied by reference TRBV30 and TRBJ1-6, is SQTIHQWPATLVQPVGSPLSLECTVEGTSNPNLYWYRQAAGRGLQLLFYSVGIGQISSEVPQNLSASRPQDRQFILSSKKLLLSDSGFYLCAWTPGTGSSPLHFGNGTRLTVT.

This clonotype came up many times. The genes are TRBV12-3 or TRBV12-4 and TRBJ2-2; unclear D gene. The CDR3 runs to 14 residues. The germline V and J ends were trimmed by 1 base and 0 bases, with 3 bases remaining between them. DNA of the CDR3: TGTGCCAGCAGTTTAGGTGCGAACACCGGGGAGCTGTTTTTT. This sequence encodes CASSLGANTGELFF.

The table lists this clonotype with many counts. V usage is TRBV30 and J usage is TRBJ2-7, with no clear D. CDR1 is GTSNPN and CDR2 is SVGIG in the germline V gene (reference sequence). The CDR3 loop spans 13 amino acids. V was clipped by 3 bases and J by 0 bases, with 9 bases between them. The CDR3 here is CAWSTGSSYEQYF. CDR3 nucleotide sequence: TGTGCCTGGAGCACGGGCAGCTCCTACGAGCAGTACTTC.

In this sample, this clonotype turned up many times. The V and J genes are TRBV19 and TRBJ2-6, with unresolved D. The ends were cut back, 7 bases at V and 0 bases at J, with 22 bases in the middle. Germline V gene sequence: CDR1 LNHDA, CDR2 SQIVND (reference sequence). The CDR3 consists of 19 residues. The CDR3 is CASTLAGPSWNSGANVLTF. The CDR3 region has the DNA TGTGCCAGTACTTTGGCTGGTCCCAGCTGGAACTCTGGGGCCAACGTCCTGACTTTC.

The V and J genes are TRBV6-5 and TRBJ2-5, with D unclear. The CDR3 contains 13 residues. Germline V gives CDR1 MNHEY, CDR2 SVGAGI. V was trimmed by 6 bases and J by 4 bases, leaving 12 bases between them. CDR3 sequence reads: CASSLLGGETQYF. CDR3 nucleotides: TGTGCCAGCAGCTTACTCGGTGGAGAGACCCAGTACTTC.

This clonotype came up a few times. This sequence joins TRBV25-1 and TRBJ2-6; D is perhaps TRBD2 (5 bases). V shed 5 bases and J shed 0 bases, with 11 bases lying between them. The CDR3 totals 16 residues. Per germline, CDR1 MGHDK and CDR2 SYGVNS. DNA for the CDR3: TGTGCCAGCAGTCCCCCCGGGAACTCTGGGGCCAACGTCCTGACTTTC. This codes for CASSPPGNSGANVLTF.

This clonotype showed up just a few times. V and J are TRBV28 and TRBJ1-2; D is perhaps TRBD1 (5 bases). Germline V lookup: CDR1 MDHEN, CDR2 SYDVKM. The CDR3 extends over 13 amino acids. Trimming stripped 3 bases from V and 4 bases from J, with 9 bases between. The CDR3 nucleotides read TGTGCCAGCAGTTTGAAGGGGCCCTATGGCTACACCTTC. This sequence encodes CASSLKGPYGYTF.